What follows are 23 T cell receptor beta chains derived from one specimen sequenced in a study of shared clonotypes between healthy human individuals. Repertoires were generated with immunoSEQ multiplex PCR, while TCRdb's copy carries only in-frame clones and drops some. Counted here are 2 million to 2.5 million clones, roughly 91% occurring once; the ten biggest clones make up about 1.8%. Positive CCR7 selection of CD45RO-negative cells yielded the naive CD8 cells, and terminally differentiated effector memory CD45RA+ cells were excluded. Material for sequencing was naive CD8+ T cells from PBMCs. All receptors come from a man in his late teens or twenties in good health. Some clones in this sample may be carry-over from other donors' samples.

In its sample, this clone was seen once. The chain has TRBV13 and TRBJ1-2; D is undetermined. The ends were cut back, 4 bases at V and 5 bases at J, with 17 bases in the middle. The CDR3 is 15 residues long. Germline V gene data show CDR1 as PRHDT and CDR2 as FYEKMQ (reference sequence). For the CDR3, the DNA is TGTGCCAGCAGCTCCCGACGGACCCCATATTATGGCTACACCTTC. It yields the protein CASSSRRTPYYGYTF.

A few counts support this clone. This chain links TRBV7-2 with TRBJ1-2; D remains ambiguous. Germline CDR1 reads SGHTA; CDR2 reads FQGNSA. This CDR3 region has 15 residues. V dropped 1 base and J dropped 6 bases, with 15 bases sitting between them. The CDR3 loop is CASSLVLGSLHGYTF. The CDR3 coding sequence is TGTGCCAGCAGCTTAGTTCTCGGCAGCCTCCATGGCTACACCTTC.

The chain combines TRBV4-1 with TRBJ2-3, with D uncertain. With 6 bases removed from V and 2 bases from J, the gap between germline ends came to 12 bases. The CDR3 is made up of 14 amino acids. Germline CDR1 reads MGHRA; CDR2 reads YSYEKL. For the CDR3, the DNA is TGCGCCAGCAGTTCGGAGTGGGCCACAGATACGCAGTATTTT. Amino acid sequence: CASSSEWATDTQYF.

The chain recombines TRBV7-9 with TRBJ2-7; possibly TRBD1 for D (5 bases). Germline values: CDR1 SEHNR, CDR2 FQNEAQ (reference sequence). The CDR3 loop spans 15 amino acids. V lost 5 bases and J lost 3, with 17 bases in between. The CDR3 nucleotides read TGTGCCAGCAGCCCCCAGGGCTCGGAAGGCTACGAGCAGTACTTC. It translates to CASSPQGSEGYEQYF.

The CDR3 DNA reads TGTGCCAGCAACGACCGCCAGATCACAGATACGCAGTATTTT. Translated: CASNDRQITDTQYF. This chain connects TRBV28 to TRBJ2-3; D gene ambiguous. Germline V gene data show CDR1 as MDHEN and CDR2 as SYDVKM. CDR3 length: 14 amino acids. V shed 7 bases and J shed 2 bases, with 13 bases lying between them.

CDR3 bases: TGCGCCAGCAGCCAAGACCGGGACAGGGGACCTCAGGGGGGATATGAAAAACTGTTTTTT. Translating it yields CASSQDRDRGPQGGYEKLFF. The V gene is TRBV4-1, the J gene TRBJ1-4; 10 nucleotides match TRBD1. Per the germline V gene, CDR1 is MGHRA and CDR2 is YSYEKL. Unmatched junction bases numbered 16, after V lost 0 bases and J lost 6 bases. CDR3 size: 20 residues.

The chain has TRBV7-8 and TRBJ2-3; 10 bases align to TRBD1. CDR3 length equals 17 residues. J was trimmed by 6 bases and V by 6 bases; bases with no gene match: 15. Germline CDR1 SGHVS, CDR2 FQNEAQ. CDR3 nucleotide sequence: TGTGCCAGCAGTCCCTATACCGGGACAGGGGACCCGGATACGCAGTATTTT. Its protein is CASSPYTGTGDPDTQYF.

V usage is TRBV28 and J usage is TRBJ2-5, with D perhaps TRBD2 (5 bases). V was cut by 8 bases and J by 4 bases, with 14 bases left in between. Germline loops: CDR1 MDHEN, CDR2 SYDVKM. CDR3 length equals 13 residues. This CDR3 is CASRPYSAETQYF. CDR3 DNA: TGTGCCAGCCGACCCTATAGCGCAGAGACCCAGTACTTC.

This clone was observed a few times. This chain connects TRBV30 to TRBJ2-2; TRBD2 might be the D (6 bases). Germline V gene lookup returns CDR1 GTSNPN and CDR2 SVGIG (reference sequence). Trimming removed 1 base at V and 3 bases at J, with 9 bases between. CDR3 length: 14 residues. The CDR3 DNA reads as TGTGCCTGGAGTGCGGGAGTGTACACCGGGGAGCTGTTTTTT. This gives the protein CAWSAGVYTGELFF.

This clone has just a few counts. The same CDR3 is also encoded by other DNA sequences in this sample. The chain has TRBV9 and TRBJ1-1; D uncertain. V was clipped by 5 bases and J by 1 base, with 6 bases between them. From germline, CDR1 is SGDLS and CDR2 YYNGEE. This CDR3 spans 12 amino acids. The CDR3 nucleotides are TGTGCCAGCAGTCCAGGGAACACTGAAGCTTTCTTT. Protein: CASSPGNTEAFF.

The CDR3 spells CASSTSGSPAYEQYF. CDR3 bases: TGTGCCAGTAGCACTAGCGGGAGCCCTGCCTACGAGCAGTACTTC. The rearrangement links TRBV19 to TRBJ2-7; 11 bases line up with TRBD2. The V segment lost 6 bases and the J segment 2 bases; nucleotides outside the gene matches: 6. CDR1 LNHDA and CDR2 SQIVND come from the germline V gene (reference sequence). CDR3 length: 15 amino acids.

The chain joins TRBV25-1 to TRBJ2-7; D not resolved. The germline V gene has CDR1 MGHDK and CDR2 SYGVNS. V was clipped by 4 bases and J by 2 bases, with 6 bases between them. The CDR3 is 12 amino acids. The CDR3 here is CASSASPYEQYF. Here the CDR3 DNA reads TGTGCCAGCAGTGCGAGTCCCTACGAGCAGTACTTC.

The J gene is TRBJ2-3, the V gene TRBV9; 7 nucleotides line up with TRBD1. The CDR3 extends over 16 amino acids. J was trimmed by 4 bases and V by 4 bases; bases with no gene match: 12. The germline gives CDR1 SGDLS, CDR2 YYNGEE. The CDR3 DNA reads TGTGCCAGCAGCCCAGGGACAGAACAAGGTCCAGATACGCAGTATTTT. Residues: CASSPGTEQGPDTQYF.

J is TRBJ1-1 and V is TRBV19; D is undetermined. V lost 3 bases to trimming and J lost 6 bases, with 11 bases between them. Germline assignment: CDR1 LNHDA and CDR2 SQIVND (reference sequence). CDR3 length equals 13 residues. Here the CDR3 DNA reads TGTGCCAGTAGTATCGGAGGTCGCGCTGAAGCTTTCTTT. Its translation is CASSIGGRAEAFF.

This clone was seen a single time. The V gene is TRBV9, the J gene TRBJ2-2; D is possibly TRBD1 (6 bases). CDR3 length equals 13 residues. Trimming took off 4 bases at V and 6 bases at J, with 10 bases between the two ends. Germline V gives CDR1 SGDLS, CDR2 YYNGEE. CDR3 DNA sequence: TGTGCCAGCAGCCCCAGGGGTTCCGGGGAGCTGTTTTTT. It is translated as CASSPRGSGELFF.

This clone was picked up one time. The rearrangement joins TRBV5-4 to TRBJ2-7; D may be TRBD1 (6 bases). Deletions cut 4 bases from V and 3 bases from J, with 20 bases between. The CDR3 length is 16 residues. Looked up from germline, CDR1 is SGHNT and CDR2 is YYREEE (reference sequence). CDR3 sequence: CASSPHPRDIYYEQYF. DNA for the CDR3: TGTGCCAGCAGCCCCCATCCCCGGGACATCTACTACGAGCAGTACTTC.

The chain is built from TRBV7-9 and TRBJ2-7, with TRBD1 matching 9 bases. This CDR3 has 16 amino acids. The V and J ends lost 5 bases and 5 bases, in that order; junction bases with no gene match: 13. The germline V gene has CDR1 SEHNR and CDR2 FQNEAQ (reference sequence). The CDR3 region has the DNA TGTGCCAGCAGCCCAGGCTTGGGGACAGGGAAAAACGAGCAGTACTTC. The encoded protein is CASSPGLGTGKNEQYF.

The chain joins TRBV6-5 to TRBJ2-7; 12 positions match TRBD1. V dropped 6 bases and J dropped 6; count of bases not matched to a gene: 9. The germline CDR1 and CDR2 sequences are MNHEY and SVGAGI. This CDR3 comprises 15 residues. CDR3 region: CASRPGTGGWGEQYF. The CDR3, as DNA: TGTGCCAGCAGACCCGGGACAGGGGGCTGGGGCGAGCAGTACTTC.

The chain has TRBV4-2 and TRBJ2-3; TRBD2 matches 9 bases. The length of the CDR3 is 17 residues. V was pared by 0 bases and J by 5 bases, with 9 bases of the junction left unmatched. The germline V gene encodes CDR1 LGHNA and CDR2 YNFKEQ. In DNA form, the CDR3 reads TGTGCCAGCAGCCAAGAGCCCTTAGCGGGGGAGGGAGATACGCAGTATTTT. It codes for CASSQEPLAGEGDTQYF.

V is TRBV6-4 and J is TRBJ2-2, with 10 bases identical to TRBD1. CDR3 length: 14 residues. CDR1 is MRHNA and CDR2 is SNTAGT in the germline V gene. J gave up 6 bases and V 4 bases, and 2 bases lay outside the gene matches. CDR3 nucleotide sequence: TGTGCCAGCAGTGCCGGGACAGGGGCCGGGGAGCTGTTTTTT. This encodes CASSAGTGAGELFF.

The V call is TRBV5-1, the J call TRBJ2-2; 8 nucleotides align to TRBD2. Trimming at V came to 1 base and at J to 1 base, leaving 12 bases not matched to a gene. The CDR3 contains 19 residues. Germline V gives CDR1 SGHRS, CDR2 YFSETQ. CDR3 coding DNA: TGCGCCAGCAGCTTGTTAGTCTCAGGTAGCGGGAAGAACACCGGGGAGCTGTTTTTT. This encodes CASSLLVSGSGKNTGELFF.

The count of this clone is one. The chain uses TRBV2 and TRBJ2-1; D gene unclear. Germline-derived CDR1 and CDR2 are SNHLY and FYNNEI. This CDR3 region has 13 residues. The germline V and J ends were trimmed by 0 bases and 7 bases, with 7 bases remaining between them. The CDR3 reads CASSEARWNEQFF. As DNA, the CDR3 is TGTGCCAGCAGTGAAGCCCGTTGGAATGAGCAGTTCTTC.

This chain links TRBV2 with TRBJ2-5; possible D gene TRBD2, 6 bases. V lost 8 bases to trimming and J lost 3 bases, with 19 bases between them. Germline V gene data show CDR1 as SNHLY and CDR2 as FYNNEI. This CDR3 spans 15 amino acids. The CDR3 coding sequence is TGTGCCAGCGGGGGGATCGTCGGGGAAGAAGAGACCCAGTACTTC. Translation gives CASGGIVGEEETQYF.